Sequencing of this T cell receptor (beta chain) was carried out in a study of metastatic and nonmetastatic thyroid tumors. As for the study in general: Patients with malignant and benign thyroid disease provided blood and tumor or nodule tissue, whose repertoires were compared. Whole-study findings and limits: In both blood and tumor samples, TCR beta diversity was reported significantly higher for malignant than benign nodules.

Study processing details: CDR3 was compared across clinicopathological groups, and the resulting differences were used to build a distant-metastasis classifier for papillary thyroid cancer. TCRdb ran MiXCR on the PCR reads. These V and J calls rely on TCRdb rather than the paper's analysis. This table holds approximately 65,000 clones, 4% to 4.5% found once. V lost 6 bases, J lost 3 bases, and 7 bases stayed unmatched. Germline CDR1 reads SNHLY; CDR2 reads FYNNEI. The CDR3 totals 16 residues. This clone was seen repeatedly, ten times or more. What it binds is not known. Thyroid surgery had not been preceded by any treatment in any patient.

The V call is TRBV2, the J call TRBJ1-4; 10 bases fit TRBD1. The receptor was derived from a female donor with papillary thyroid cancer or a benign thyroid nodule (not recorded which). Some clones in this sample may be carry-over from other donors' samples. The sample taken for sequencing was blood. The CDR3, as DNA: TGTGCCAGCAGGAGGGGACAGGGGTTGTCTAATGAAAAACTGTTTTTT. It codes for CASRRGQGLSNEKLFF.